The rows below give T cell receptor beta chains drawn from one sample of a study of blood T cell repertoires in COVID-19. The method was immunoSEQ multiplex PCR; TCRdb's version includes in-frame clones alone and lacks a portion of them. The sample gives around 340,000 clones, roughly 86% of which show up once; approximately 1% is in the top ten. The sequencing sample was made of PBMCs or T cells enriched from blood (not recorded which). These receptors were taken from a woman in her thirties who had been exposed to COVID-19. Each CDR3 is given with its conserved first and last residue. D genes are given only for firm matches. The size field is filled for only some rows; it gives once, few, many or a size class.

DNA	CDR3	J	V	D	size
TGTGCCACCAGTGAGTCTAGGGGAATCTACAATGAGCAGTTCTTC	CATSESRGIYNEQFF	TRBJ2-1	TRBV24-1	NA	NA
TGCGCCAGCAGCCCCTTCCCAGGGACAGAGAATTCACCCCTCCACTTT	CASSPFPGTENSPLHF	TRBJ1-6	TRBV5-1	TRBD1	NA
TGCGCCAGCAGCGCTCAACAGGGCAGTCGGGGCTATGGCTACACCTTC	CASSAQQGSRGYGYTF	TRBJ1-2	TRBV5-1	NA	once
TGTGCCAGCAGGCAGGGTCGGGAAAAACTGTTTTTT	CASRQGREKLFF	TRBJ1-4	TRBV28	NA	NA
TGTGCCAGCAGCCCCCGGGACAGGGGGCTATCCTCATCCTACGAGCAGTACTTC	CASSPRDRGLSSSYEQYF	TRBJ2-7	TRBV11-3	TRBD1	NA
TGTGCCAGCTCGAGGGACACCTCCCTCTACGAGCAGTACTTC	CASSRDTSLYEQYF	TRBJ2-7	TRBV18	NA	NA
TGTGCCAGCAGCGGCGGACAGGGGGTGGGACAAGAGACCCAGTACTTC	CASSGGQGVGQETQYF	TRBJ2-5	TRBV7-3	TRBD1	NA
TGTGCCAGCAGCGTAATGGGGGGTATCTCCTACGAGCAGTACTTC	CASSVMGGISYEQYF	TRBJ2-7	TRBV9	NA	NA
TGTGCCAGCAGTTTAGGGGGACTAGCGGCCGAGCAGTACTTC	CASSLGGLAAEQYF	TRBJ2-7	TRBV28	TRBD2	NA
TGTGCCAGCAGTTACGCGCCAGGGAATTACTACGAGCAGTACTTC	CASSYAPGNYYEQYF	TRBJ2-7	TRBV6-5	NA	few
TGTGCCAGTCAAACAGGGCTAGAAAATGAAGCTTTCTTT	CASQTGLENEAFF	TRBJ1-1	TRBV4-2	NA	NA
TGTGCCAGCAGTTGGGCGAATCTTGGTCGTGTGGGGGGTCAACTGAACACTGAAGCTTTCTTT	CASSWANLGRVGGQLNTEAFF	TRBJ1-1	TRBV27	NA	NA
TGTGCCAGCAGGGATACAGGGAGCTCCTATAATTCACCCCTCCACTTT	CASRDTGSSYNSPLHF	TRBJ1-6	TRBV2	NA	NA
TGTGCCAGCAGTCTAGGACATACCTACGAGCAGTACTTC	CASSLGHTYEQYF	TRBJ2-7	TRBV28	NA	NA
TGTGCCAGCAGTTACTCGAGGACAACCTACGAGCAGTACTTC	CASSYSRTTYEQYF	TRBJ2-7	TRBV6-5	NA	NA
TGCGCCAGCAGCTTCGGACAGGGTGACGAGCAGTACTTC	CASSFGQGDEQYF	TRBJ2-7	TRBV5-1	TRBD1	many
TGTGCCAGCAGCGGGGCGTGGGCCAGGGCCCTCCACTTT	CASSGAWARALHF	TRBJ1-6	TRBV3-1/TRBV3-2	NA	many
TGTGCCAGCAGCTTAGGTCCGGAGGACTACGAGCAGTACTTC	CASSLGPEDYEQYF	TRBJ2-7	TRBV7-2	NA	NA